This T cell receptor beta chain appears in the sequencing data of a study of blood T cell repertoires in COVID-19. This CDR3 contains 16 residues. The germline gives CDR1 MDHEN, CDR2 SYDVKM. V shed 3 bases, J shed 0 bases, and the junction held 4 bases outside the gene matches. This clone has at least ten counts. Seattle patient enrollment occurred during active infection, with longitudinal follow-up thereafter. Per the study methods: The authors estimated nucleated cell counts from reference gene primer amplification. Sequencing used immunoSEQ multiplex PCR; TCRdb keeps in-frame clones, though not all of them. That table supplies the V and J calls and clone size; D and trimming were determined from the DNA. The repertoire includes a few hundred thousand clones, nearly 85% of them detected once, and about 1.3% sits in the top ten.

The chain has TRBV28 and TRBJ1-4; 7 bases are shared with TRBD1. This receptor was taken from a woman in her twenties or thirties with COVID-19, enrolled during active disease. Sequencing was carried out using peripheral blood. Written as DNA, the CDR3 is TGTGCCAGCAGTTTTCAGGGGGGCCCAACTAATGAAAAACTGTTTTTT. Protein sequence: CASSFQGGPTNEKLFF.